These 11 T cell receptor beta chains share one sample of origin, sequenced in a study of cytomegalovirus exposure and HLA in healthy donors. The PCR was carried out with 60 Vbeta primers and 13 Jbeta primers. Method: immunoSEQ multiplex PCR; TCRdb's copy keeps in-frame clones and lacks some. This sample has around 100,000 clones, with 79% found just once. The sequencing input was PBMCs. These receptors all come from a woman between 18 and 29 years old in good health and CMV-seropositive.

This chain links TRBV27 with TRBJ2-7; D perhaps matches TRBD1 (5 bases). Trimming took 2 bases from V and 4 from J, leaving 15 bases between them. Germline loops: CDR1 MNHEY, CDR2 SMNVEV (reference sequence). This CDR3 spans 15 amino acids. CDR3 amino acids: CASSLLTDNTYEQYF. The DNA for the CDR3 is TGTGCCAGCAGTTTACTTACGGACAATACGTACGAGCAGTACTTC.

The chain has TRBV5-1 and TRBJ2-7, with 8 bases matching TRBD1. Germline values: CDR1 SGHRS, CDR2 YFSETQ. This CDR3 is built from 21 residues. The J segment lost 2 bases and the V segment lost 0 bases, leaving 22 bases of the junction unmatched. Here the CDR3 reads CASSLAFMRTGRQQLPYEQYF. The CDR3 DNA follows: TGCGCCAGCAGCTTGGCCTTTATGAGGACAGGGCGCCAGCAGCTACCCTACGAGCAGTACTTC.

The sample holds a few counts of this clone. The V gene is TRBV6-5, the J gene TRBJ1-4; 7 bases are a match to TRBD1. Germline values: CDR1 MNHEY, CDR2 SVGAGI. CDR3 length: 14 amino acids. The V segment lost 6 bases and the J segment 8 bases; nucleotides outside the gene matches: 9. The CDR3 DNA sequence: TGTGCCAGCAGGCCTACAGGGGAGAGAGAAAAACTGTTTTTT. Translated: CASRPTGEREKLFF.

V and J are TRBV6-6 and TRBJ1-3; no definite D call. V lost 6 bases and J 0 bases, leaving 9 bases between the germline ends. Germline V gene data show CDR1 as MNHNY and CDR2 as SVGAGI (reference sequence). The CDR3 runs to 14 residues. In DNA, the CDR3 is TGTGCCAGCAGCCCGCCTAGCTCTGGAAACACCATATATTTT. Translation: CASSPPSSGNTIYF.

This rearrangement joins TRBV28 to TRBJ1-2; D uncertain. The germline V gene encodes CDR1 MDHEN and CDR2 SYDVKM. V was clipped by 0 bases and J by 6 bases, with 14 bases between them. This CDR3 has 15 residues. The CDR3 sequence is CASSLWAGRVDGYTF. CDR3 DNA: TGTGCCAGCAGTTTATGGGCGGGGAGGGTTGATGGCTACACCTTC.

The rearrangement links TRBV7-3 to TRBJ2-7, with D possibly TRBD2 on 6 matching bases. Looked up from germline, CDR1 is SGHTA and CDR2 is FQGTGA. The CDR3 has 16 amino acids. Trimming removed 1 base from V and 8 bases from J, with 21 bases in between. DNA of the CDR3: TGTGCCAGCAGCTTAATGGCCGGGACTCCGATCGGGCAGCAGTACTTC. Translating it yields CASSLMAGTPIGQQYF.

Only a few counts were recorded for this clone. The V and J genes are TRBV6-7 and TRBJ1-5; D is uncertain. TRBV6-7 carries the ORF label, with uncertain function. V dropped 9 bases and J dropped 0 bases, with 15 bases sitting between them. The CDR3 loop spans 15 amino acids. This CDR3 reads CARTRRSHSNQPQHF. The CDR3, as DNA: TGTGCCAGGACCAGAAGGAGTCATAGCAATCAGCCCCAGCATTTT.

The chain uses TRBV19 and TRBJ2-1; no clear D. This CDR3 comprises 13 residues. V was pared by 6 bases and J by 10 bases, with 16 bases between. The germline CDR1 and CDR2 sequences are LNHDA and SQIVND (reference sequence). CDR3 nucleotides: TGTGCCAGTAGCCCCCTTCGACTCTCGGAGCAGTTCTTC. It codes for CASSPLRLSEQFF. Full variable domain (remainder filled in from reference TRBV19 and TRBJ2-1): DGGITQSPKYLFRKEGQNVTLSCEQNLNHDAMYWYRQDPGQGLRLIYYSQIVNDFQKGDIAEGYSVSREKKESFPLTVTSAQKNPTAFYLCASSPLRLSEQFFGPGTRLTVL.

The chain employs TRBV10-3 and TRBJ2-7; maybe TRBD2 (6 bases). The V gene's germline CDR1 is ENHRY and CDR2 SYGVKD. The CDR3 runs 13 residues. Trimming stripped 3 bases from V and 6 bases from J, with 12 bases between. This CDR3 reads CAISDPRDFEQYF. In DNA form, the CDR3 reads TGTGCCATCAGTGACCCGCGGGATTTCGAGCAGTACTTC.

The gene calls are TRBV5-1 and TRBJ2-2; a possible D gene is TRBD1 (6 bases). The CDR3 runs 15 residues. V was pared by 4 bases and J by 3 bases, with 13 bases between. Per germline, CDR1 SGHRS and CDR2 YFSETQ. CDR3 protein: CASSVPPGDTGELFF. CDR3 nucleotide sequence: TGCGCCAGCAGCGTCCCCCCAGGGGACACCGGGGAGCTGTTTTTT.

The CDR3: CASNEAVNTGELFF. In nucleotides, the CDR3 is TGCGCCAGCAATGAGGCGGTGAACACCGGGGAGCTGTTTTTT. V usage is TRBV5-1 and J usage is TRBJ2-2; D is undetermined. The length of the CDR3 is 14 residues. V gave up 6 bases and J gave up 1 base, with 10 bases separating them. CDR1 is SGHRS, CDR2 YFSETQ, per germline.